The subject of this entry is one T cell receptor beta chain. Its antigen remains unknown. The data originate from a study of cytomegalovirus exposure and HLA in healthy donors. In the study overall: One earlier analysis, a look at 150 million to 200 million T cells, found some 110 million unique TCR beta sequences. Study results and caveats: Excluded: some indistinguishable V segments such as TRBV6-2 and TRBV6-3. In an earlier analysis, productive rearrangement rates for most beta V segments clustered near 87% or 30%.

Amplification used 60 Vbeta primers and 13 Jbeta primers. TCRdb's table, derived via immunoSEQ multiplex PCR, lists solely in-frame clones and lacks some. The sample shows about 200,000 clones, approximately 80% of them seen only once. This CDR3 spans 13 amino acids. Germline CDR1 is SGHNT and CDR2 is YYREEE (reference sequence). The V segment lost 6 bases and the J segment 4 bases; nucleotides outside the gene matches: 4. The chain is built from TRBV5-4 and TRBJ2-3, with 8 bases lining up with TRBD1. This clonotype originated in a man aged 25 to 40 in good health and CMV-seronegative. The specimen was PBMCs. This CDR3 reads CASTGQGSDTQYF. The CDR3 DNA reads TGTGCCAGCACCGGACAGGGTTCAGATACGCAGTATTTT.